The entry below gives a single T cell receptor (beta chain) sequence along with its context. The entry originates in a study of blood T cell repertoires in COVID-19. For the study at large: T cells, B-cell-depleted T cells, or PBMCs supplied cDNA or gDNA.

V was pared by 7 bases and J by 6 bases, with 15 bases of the junction left unmatched. Looked up from germline, CDR1 is SEHNR and CDR2 is FQNEAQ (reference sequence). This CDR3 has 17 residues. TCRdb's table, derived via immunoSEQ multiplex PCR, lists solely in-frame clones and lacks some. The table lists about 78,000 clones, around 91% of them singletons, with under 1.1% in the top ten. The TCR was taken from a woman aged 50 to 65 in a cohort sampled during active COVID-19. The chain has TRBV7-9 and TRBJ2-1; 10 bases map to TRBD1. Material: peripheral blood. The CDR3 nucleotides are TGTGCCAGCATCGGGACAGGGGCCCCTGTGGTAGGCAATGAGCAGTTCTTC. Encoded protein: CASIGTGAPVVGNEQFF.